Below, one TCR beta chain is given with its context. Its specific antigen is unknown. Within one base of it there is no much larger clone, and no base qualities were kept. Enrolling through a virtual design, the prospective study's participants ranged in age from roughly 18 to 95 years and lived across some 22 United States geographic areas. In the prospective study, participants were assigned to cohorts based on the clinical history participants reported in a screening survey and a study questionnaire. In the prospective study, whole blood, serum and a nasopharyngeal or oropharyngeal swab were collected from each participant by mobile phlebotomists. Over an approximately 2-month period, participants in the prospective study had the option of providing additional blood draws and questionnaires. Blood samples from the prospective study were shipped frozen or at room temperature prior to DNA extraction.

This sample stems from a study of blood T cell repertoires in COVID-19 (dated by TCRdb to the early 2020s). Regarding the research as a whole: Samples from collaborators originated in the United States, Italy and Spain and spanned both the acute and convalescent phases of COVID-19. Where available, HLA class I and class II types were obtained from metadata supplied by the sample provider rather than from assay-based typing. A freely available public database, intended as a resource for researchers studying the immune response to SARS-CoV-2, is where the repertoires were released. The material from the prospective study consisted of cDNA or gDNA derived from T cells, B-cell-depleted T cells, or PBMCs. The samples were drawn from two sources: the first 160 participants of the ongoing ImmuneRACE study, and 1,200 or so subjects contributed by 6 global collaborators. Sample metadata almost always included a de-identified subject ID, COVID-19 status, age in years and sex. The dataset comprised deeply sampled blood TCRbeta repertoires from subjects exposed to, actively infected with, or recovered from COVID-19.

On the study overall, not on this receptor specifically: The amount of clinical and demographic metadata varied by source and participant and was provided uncurated.

TCRbeta CDR3 regions were amplified from genomic DNA using the immunoSEQ Assay, a bias-controlled multiplex PCR. The authors' pipeline ran thus. Nucleated cell counts per sample were estimated from amplification of reference gene primers within the assay. To quantify the absolute abundance of each unique TCRbeta CDR3 rearrangement, sequence reads were collapsed and filtered. For each sample, productive Simpson clonality was calculated by taking the square root of Simpson's diversity index across productive rearrangements. In its TCRdb copy, this immuneACCESS table keeps in-frame sequences only and misses some clones. Where compared with another copy, unresolved V genes explain less than half of these, and the others have no known cause. For V, J and clone size, that table is used; D and trimming come from the DNA. Here the sample has about 250,000 clones; over 75% occur a single time. Approximately 9.6% of the sample belongs to the ten largest clones.

The cysteine opens and the phenylalanine closes a CDR3 of 18 amino acids. Left in the record is the CDR3 DNA by itself, 54 bases read in frame from the first base. Ends trimmed: V by 6 bases, J by 6 bases; bases unmatched to a gene: 20. The germline V gene (reference sequence) gives CDR1 as LNHDA and CDR2 as SQIVND. The TCR was taken from a woman aged 45-65 years with acute COVID-19. Sequencing was carried out using PBMCs or T cells enriched from blood (not recorded which). This chain joins TRBV19 to TRBJ1-5; the junction holds 7 bases that match TRBD1. The nucleotides are TGTGCCAGTAGCAACCTCCAGACAGGGACCTTTGTTCGTCAGCCCCAGCATTTT. This gives the protein CASSNLQTGTFVRQPQHF.